The rows below give T cell receptor beta chains drawn from one sample of a study of T cell changes during pregnancy in multiple sclerosis. Here immunoSEQ multiplex PCR was the method, and the copy in TCRdb shows in-frame clones only, minus some. The sample contains over 60,000 clones, roughly nine tenths of which appear only once. This specimen was peripheral blood, taken in the first trimester of pregnancy. These receptor sequences come from a female donor with multiple sclerosis, enrolled in a pregnancy study. Both conserved end residues are part of each CDR3. The D gene is left open where the match is weak. Some rows have no size entry. The others give once, few or many, or a class for an expanded clone.

j_call d_call v_call cdr3_length clone_size cdr3_nt cdr3_aa
TRBJ2-7 TRBD1 TRBV19 16 - TGTGCCAGTAGTAGTCCGGGACAGGGGAGACCCTACGAGCAGTACTTC CASSSPGQGRPYEQYF
TRBJ1-2 - TRBV30 15 - TGTGCCTGGAGTGGCGGGGGGGGGATTAACTATGGCTACACCTTC CAWSGGGGINYGYTF
TRBJ2-1 - TRBV7-3 15 - TGTGCCAGCAGCGATCAGGGGACATCCAAGAATGAGCAGTTCTTC CASSDQGTSKNEQFF
TRBJ2-3 TRBD1 TRBV7-8 20 - TGTGCCAGCAGCCTACAGACAGGGGCAGGACCAGGGACTTTCACAGATACGCAGTATTTT CASSLQTGAGPGTFTDTQYF
TRBJ2-5 - TRBV18 13 - TGTGCCACCCTCAGTGGGGGGCAAGAGACCCAGTACTTC CATLSGGQETQYF
TRBJ1-1 - TRBV4-3 17 - TGCGCCAGCAGCCACCTGCGGCTCGGACAGATGAACACTGAAGCTTTCTTT CASSHLRLGQMNTEAFF
TRBJ1-1 TRBD1 TRBV29-1 12 - TGCAGCGTTCGACAGGGGAACACTGAAGCTTTCTTT CSVRQGNTEAFF
TRBJ1-2 TRBD1 TRBV11-2 13 once TGTGCCAGCAGCTTCGGGACAGGGTATGGCTACACCTTC CASSFGTGYGYTF
TRBJ1-1 - TRBV7-2 14 few TGTGCCAGCAGCTTCAAGGGAGGGGGCACTGAAGCTTTCTTT CASSFKGGGTEAFF
TRBJ2-6 - TRBV5-6 12 once TGTGCCAGCACCCTTGTGGCCAACGTCCTGACTTTC CASTLVANVLTF
TRBJ2-5 TRBD2 TRBV29-1 14 - TGCAGCTTACGACTAGCCCAAGGCCAAGAGACCCAGTACTTC CSLRLAQGQETQYF
TRBJ2-3 TRBD2 TRBV7-3 15 - TGTGCCAGCAGGGAGACTAGCGGAAGCACAGATACGCAGTATTTT CASRETSGSTDTQYF
TRBJ2-7 - TRBV29-1 13 - TGCAGCGTTGTAACAGGAAACTCCTACGAGCAGTACTTC CSVVTGNSYEQYF
TRBJ2-5 - TRBV9 16 - TGTGCCAGCAGCGCCCCGAACAGGGCTGTCCAAGAGACCCAGTACTTC CASSAPNRAVQETQYF
TRBJ2-5 TRBD2 TRBV9 16 - TGTGCCAGCAGCGTATGGCCGCTAGCGGGGGAAGAGACCCAGTACTTC CASSVWPLAGEETQYF
TRBJ1-2 TRBD1 TRBV19 14 - TGTGCCAGTAGACCGACAGGGGAGGACGATGGCTACACCTTC CASRPTGEDDGYTF
TRBJ2-1 TRBD2 TRBV18 17 - TGTGCCAGCTCACTAATGTTCCCCGGGGGGGCCTTGAATGAGCAGTTCTTC CASSLMFPGGALNEQFF
TRBJ1-2 - TRBV30 13 - TGTGCCTGGAGTCGTGATCGGACTAAAGGCTACACCTTC CAWSRDRTKGYTF
TRBJ2-3 TRBD1 TRBV7-2 16 - TGTGCCAGCAGCCGCGGACAGGGTTCTAGGACAGATACGCAGTATTTT CASSRGQGSRTDTQYF
TRBJ2-7 - TRBV7-9 14 - TGTGCCAGCAGCTTAGTGGAGGAGTCCTACGAGCAGTACTTC CASSLVEESYEQYF
TRBJ2-5 - TRBV11-2 14 - TGTGCCAGCAGCTTAATGACAGACCAAGAGACCCAGTACTTC CASSLMTDQETQYF
TRBJ1-1 - TRBV30 13 - TGTGCCTGGAGTGTAATAGCGAACACTGAAGCTTTCTTT CAWSVIANTEAFF
TRBJ1-1 TRBD1 TRBV10-3 12 - TGTGCCAACGGACAGGGAAGCACTGAAGCTTTCTTT CANGQGSTEAFF
TRBJ1-2 TRBD1 TRBV5-8 15 - TGTGCCAGCAGCTTCCGGGACAGGGGGCAATATGGCTACACCTTC CASSFRDRGQYGYTF
TRBJ1-5 TRBD1 TRBV11-1 14 once TGTGCCAGCAGCAGGACAGGGTCTGATCAGCCCCAGCATTTT CASSRTGSDQPQHF
TRBJ2-1 TRBD2 TRBV7-9 13 once TGTGCCAGCAGCAGTAGCGGGGTGAATGAGCAGTTCTTC CASSSSGVNEQFF
TRBJ1-1 - TRBV5-1 15 - TGCGCCAGCAGCTTGGTAGGGGGGGGGAACACTGAAGCTTTCTTT CASSLVGGGNTEAFF
TRBJ1-1 TRBD1 TRBV10-3 11 - TGTGCCATCAAGGGACAGTTTGAAGCTTTCTTT CAIKGQFEAFF